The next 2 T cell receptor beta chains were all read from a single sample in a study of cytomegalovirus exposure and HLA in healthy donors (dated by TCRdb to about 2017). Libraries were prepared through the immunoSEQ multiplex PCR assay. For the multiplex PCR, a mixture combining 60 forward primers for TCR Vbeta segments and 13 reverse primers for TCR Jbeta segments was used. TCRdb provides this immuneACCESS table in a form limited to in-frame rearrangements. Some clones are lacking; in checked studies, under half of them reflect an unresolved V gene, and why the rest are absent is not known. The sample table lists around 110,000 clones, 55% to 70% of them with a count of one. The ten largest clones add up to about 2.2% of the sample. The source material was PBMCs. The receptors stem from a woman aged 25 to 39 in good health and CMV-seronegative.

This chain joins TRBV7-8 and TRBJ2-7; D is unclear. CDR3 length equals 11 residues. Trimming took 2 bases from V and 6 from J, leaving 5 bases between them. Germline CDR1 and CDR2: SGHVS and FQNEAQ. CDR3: CASSLSGEQYF. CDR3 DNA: TGTGCCAGCAGCTTATCCGGCGAGCAGTACTTC.

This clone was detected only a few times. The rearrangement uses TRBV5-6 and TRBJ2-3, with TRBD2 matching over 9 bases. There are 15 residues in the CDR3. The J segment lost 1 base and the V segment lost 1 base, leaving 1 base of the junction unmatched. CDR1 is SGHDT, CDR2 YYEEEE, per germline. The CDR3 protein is CASSLPSGGTDTQYF. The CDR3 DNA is TGTGCCAGCAGCTTGCCTAGCGGGGGCACAGATACGCAGTATTTT.